These T cell receptor beta chains were read from a single sample in a study of blood T cells in healthy people across ages. One entry per CDR3 protein results from TCRdb running MiXCR on the 5' RACE reads. Of 250,000 to 300,000 distinct CDR3 sequences in the sample, around 30% were seen once. Sequenced sample: blood. All receptors derive from a woman in her 70s in good health. The CDR3 runs from the conserved cysteine through the conserved F or W. D genes are given only for firm matches. A clone size is listed for some rows: how often the clone was seen (once, few, many), or a class if it is expanded.

D gene: -; J gene: TRBJ2-2; clone size: few; V gene: TRBV7-3; CDR3 DNA: TGTGCCAGCAGCTTAGGCTTGGCCGGGGAGCTGTTTTTT; CDR3 protein: CASSLGLAGELFF
D gene: -; J gene: TRBJ2-7; clone size: -; V gene: TRBV7-9; CDR3 DNA: TGTGCCAGCAGCTTAGCCCGGGACTCGCCCTCGGGCGAGCAGTACTTC; CDR3 protein: CASSLARDSPSGEQYF
D gene: -; J gene: TRBJ1-3; clone size: -; V gene: TRBV20-1; CDR3 DNA: TGCAGTGCTCTAACCTCTGGAAACACCATATATTTT; CDR3 protein: CSALTSGNTIYF
D gene: -; J gene: TRBJ2-4; clone size: -; V gene: TRBV7-9; CDR3 DNA: TGTGCCAGCAGCTATCAGACTCTAAACATTCAGTATTTC; CDR3 protein: CASSYQTLNIQYF
D gene: -; J gene: TRBJ2-7; clone size: few; V gene: TRBV7-9; CDR3 DNA: TGTGCCAGCAGCTTAGGACAGTTCGGCGAGCAGTACTTC; CDR3 protein: CASSLGQFGEQYF
D gene: -; J gene: TRBJ2-1; clone size: -; V gene: TRBV12-3/TRBV12-4; CDR3 DNA: TGTGCCAGCAGTTCCCAGGGGCTTCAGCAGTTCTTC; CDR3 protein: CASSSQGLQQFF
D gene: -; J gene: TRBJ2-5; clone size: -; V gene: TRBV12-3/TRBV12-4; CDR3 DNA: TGTGCCAGCAGTCCCGACGGAGTTGGCCAAGAGACCCAGTACTTC; CDR3 protein: CASSPDGVGQETQYF
D gene: TRBD2; J gene: TRBJ2-1; clone size: -; V gene: TRBV3-1; CDR3 DNA: TGTGCCAGCAGCCAAGGGGGAATAGCGGGAGGGCCTTTGGAGGAGCAGTTCTTC; CDR3 protein: CASSQGGIAGGPLEEQFF
D gene: -; J gene: TRBJ1-6; clone size: few; V gene: TRBV5-1; CDR3 DNA: TGCGCCAGCAGCCTGGGAGATTCCTATAATTCACCCCTCCACTTT; CDR3 protein: CASSLGDSYNSPLHF
D gene: TRBD1; J gene: TRBJ2-1; clone size: -; V gene: TRBV5-1; CDR3 DNA: TGCGCCAGCAGCACCGGACAGGGTAGGGACAATGAGCAGTTCTTC; CDR3 protein: CASSTGQGRDNEQFF
D gene: -; J gene: TRBJ2-3; clone size: -; V gene: TRBV12-3/TRBV12-4; CDR3 DNA: TGTGCCAGCAGTTCGGGGCAGCTGTTCTCCACAGATACGCAGTATTTT; CDR3 protein: CASSSGQLFSTDTQYF
D gene: TRBD2; J gene: TRBJ2-5; clone size: -; V gene: TRBV2; CDR3 DNA: TGTGCCAGCAGTAGACGACTAGCACAAGAGACCCAGTACTTC; CDR3 protein: CASSRRLAQETQYF
D gene: -; J gene: TRBJ1-5; clone size: few; V gene: TRBV28; CDR3 DNA: TGTGCCAGCAGTTTCAGGGTTGGGCCCCAGCATTTT; CDR3 protein: CASSFRVGPQHF
D gene: -; J gene: TRBJ2-7; clone size: few; V gene: TRBV18; CDR3 DNA: TGTGCCAGCTCACCACAGACTGATTCCTACGAGCAGTACTTC; CDR3 protein: CASSPQTDSYEQYF
D gene: -; J gene: TRBJ2-1; clone size: -; V gene: TRBV3-1; CDR3 DNA: TGTGCCAGCAGCCAAGAAATCGAGGCGACGGAGCAGTTCTTC; CDR3 protein: CASSQEIEATEQFF
D gene: -; J gene: TRBJ2-7; clone size: few; V gene: TRBV2; CDR3 DNA: TGTGCCAGCAGTGCGATTTCTACCTACGAGCAGTACTTC; CDR3 protein: CASSAISTYEQYF
D gene: TRBD2; J gene: TRBJ2-5; clone size: -; V gene: TRBV20-1; CDR3 DNA: TGCAGTGCTAGGTGGGGGGGAGAGACCCAGTACTTC; CDR3 protein: CSARWGGETQYF